A selection of T cell receptor beta chains follows, all from one sample in a study of OX40 agonist ivuxolimab in advanced cancers. Sequencing used immunoSEQ multiplex PCR; TCRdb keeps in-frame clones, though not all of them. The sample carries 74,000 or so clones, about 90% recorded once. This sample comprised CD4+ or CD8+ T cells sorted from blood, obtained in a trial of the OX40 agonist ivuxolimab. The source is an adult with an advanced solid tumor such as melanoma, head and neck, liver or kidney cancer. The CDR3 runs from the conserved cysteine through the conserved F or W.

j_call: TRBJ2-2; cdr3_length: 13; v_call: TRBV6-4; cdr3_aa: CASSPENTGELFF
j_call: TRBJ2-5; cdr3_length: 15; v_call: TRBV6-5; cdr3_aa: CASSLTSGGSVGQYF
j_call: TRBJ2-3; cdr3_length: 13; v_call: TRBV7-9; cdr3_aa: CASTGGSADTQYF
j_call: TRBJ2-7; cdr3_length: 13; v_call: TRBV28; cdr3_aa: CASTRTDTHEQYF
j_call: TRBJ1-1; cdr3_length: 13; v_call: TRBV9; cdr3_aa: CASSVDWQGEAFF
j_call: TRBJ2-7; cdr3_length: 16; v_call: TRBV7-9; cdr3_aa: CASSPFLAGEEGEQYF
j_call: TRBJ2-7; cdr3_length: 14; v_call: TRBV2; cdr3_aa: CASRKGGSSYEQYF
j_call: TRBJ1-1; cdr3_length: 13; v_call: TRBV29-1; cdr3_aa: CSVSGGGSTEAFF
j_call: TRBJ1-1; cdr3_length: 14; v_call: TRBV6-5; cdr3_aa: CASSPNRENTEAFF
j_call: TRBJ2-5; cdr3_length: 14; v_call: TRBV18; cdr3_aa: CASSPGTAQETQYF